Listed below are T cell receptor beta chains from one sample, sequenced in a study of memory CD4+ T cells and cytomegalovirus serostatus. Sequencing was performed with immunoSEQ multiplex PCR; in TCRdb, only in-frame clones are kept and a portion is missing. Of 40,000 to 50,000 clones listed, about 73% are singletons. Sample: memory CD4+ T cells from blood. These receptors were obtained from an adult in good health and CMV-seronegative. CDR3s include the opening cysteine and the closing phenylalanine or tryptophan. The D gene is left open where the match is weak. The size entry is marked missing in some rows and otherwise reads once, few, many or a size class.

>TRBV10-3|.|TRBJ2-5|.
TGTGCCATCAGTGATCTAGGGGAGACCCAGTACTTC
CAISDLGETQYF
>TRBV4-2|.|TRBJ2-1|TRBD2
TGTGCCAGCAGCGGTGGACTAGCGGGTCGATACAATGAGCAGTTCTTC
CASSGGLAGRYNEQFF
>TRBV5-4|.|TRBJ2-5|.
TGTGCCAGCAGCTTCGCTGGAGGGGAGACCCAGTACTTC
CASSFAGGETQYF
>TRBV19|.|TRBJ2-1|TRBD2
TGTGCCAGTACCTCGGGACTAGCGGGGGTTGAGCAGTTCTTC
CASTSGLAGVEQFF
>TRBV19|.|TRBJ2-1|.
TGTGCCAGTAGCGTCCTCAATGAGCAGTTCTTC
CASSVLNEQFF
>TRBV4-2|.|TRBJ2-7|.
TGTGCCAGCAGCAGGATCAGGGAAACCTACGAGCAGTACTTC
CASSRIRETYEQYF
>TRBV7-2|.|TRBJ2-5|.
TGTGCCAGCAGCTTGGGGGAGTGGGAGACCCAGTACTTC
CASSLGEWETQYF
>TRBV5-1|few|TRBJ1-1|.
TGCGCCAGCAGCTTTGAGGGGAACACTGAAGCTTTCTTT
CASSFEGNTEAFF
>TRBV13|.|TRBJ2-7|TRBD2
TGTGCCAGCAGCTTAACTAGCGGGGCACCTTACGAGCAGTACTTC
CASSLTSGAPYEQYF
>TRBV4-2|.|TRBJ1-5|.
TGTGCCAGCAGCCAGGGGAGGGCTCAGCCCCAGCATTTT
CASSQGRAQPQHF
>TRBV28|.|TRBJ1-2|.
TGTGCCAGCAGTTCCCCGCCAGGGCACTATGGCTACACCTTC
CASSSPPGHYGYTF
>TRBV9|.|TRBJ1-6|TRBD1
TGTGCCAGCAGCCCCCGGGACAGCGTTTTTTCACCCCTCCACTTT
CASSPRDSVFSPLHF
>TRBV28|.|TRBJ2-7|TRBD2
TGTGCCAGCAGATCATCTCCCGGGGGGGGTTCCTACGAGCAGTACTTC
CASRSSPGGGSYEQYF
>TRBV5-1|.|TRBJ2-2|.
TGCGCCAGCAGCTTGGGGAATCTGAACACCGGGGAGCTGTTTTTT
CASSLGNLNTGELFF
>TRBV30|once|TRBJ1-1|.
TGTGCCTGGAGGGGCGAGGGCGGCTGGGGAAACACTGAAGCTTTCTTT
CAWRGEGGWGNTEAFF
>TRBV7-2|.|TRBJ2-3|.
TGTGCCAGCAGCTTAGGCCAAGGCGATACGCAGTATTTT
CASSLGQGDTQYF
>TRBV5-6|.|TRBJ2-3|.
TGTGCCAGCAGCTTGTTCGTAGCTCGCCATACGCAGTATTTT
CASSLFVARHTQYF
>TRBV10-3|.|TRBJ1-5|TRBD1
TGTGCCATCAGGGGGACAGACAATCAGCCCCAGCATTTT
CAIRGTDNQPQHF
>TRBV19|.|TRBJ1-3|TRBD1
TGTGCCAGTAGTCCAACAGGGGCTGGAAACACCATATATTTT
CASSPTGAGNTIYF
>TRBV19|.|TRBJ1-1|.
TGTGCCAGTAGCGACAGTATGAACACTGAAGCTTTCTTT
CASSDSMNTEAFF
>TRBV30|few|TRBJ1-5|TRBD1
TGTGCCTGGGACAGGGGAAGCAATCAGCCCCAGCATTTT
CAWDRGSNQPQHF
>TRBV28|.|TRBJ1-5|TRBD1
TGTGCCAGCAGTTTATCCCCGGGACAGGGAGGGCTGCCCCAGCATTTT
CASSLSPGQGGLPQHF
>TRBV7-6|.|TRBJ1-3|.
TGTGCCAGCACTCAAGACCCCGGGTCATCGTCAACCGGAAACACCATATATTTT
CASTQDPGSSSTGNTIYF
>TRBV7-6|.|TRBJ2-5|TRBD2
TGTGCCAGCAGCCAAGGGACTAGCGGGGGGCAAGAGACCCAGTACTTC
CASSQGTSGGQETQYF
>TRBV4-2|.|TRBJ2-7|.
TGTGCCAGCAGCCTAGAACAGGGTGGCGCATCAGGCGAGCAGTACTTC
CASSLEQGGASGEQYF
>TRBV5-1|few|TRBJ2-7|.
TGCGCCAGCAGCTTACTGGACGGAAGATACGAGCAGTACTTC
CASSLLDGRYEQYF
>TRBV7-9|.|TRBJ2-7|.
TGTGCCAGCAGCCTACAGGGCTACGAGCAGTACTTC
CASSLQGYEQYF
>TRBV7-2|once|TRBJ1-5|.
TGTGCCAGCAGTCCAAGGGGGGGCTCTTCCAATCAGCCCCAGCATTTT
CASSPRGGSSNQPQHF
>TRBV5-1|.|TRBJ2-2|.
TGCGCCAGCAGCTTGGGCGACAGGAACACCGGGGAGCTGTTTTTT
CASSLGDRNTGELFF